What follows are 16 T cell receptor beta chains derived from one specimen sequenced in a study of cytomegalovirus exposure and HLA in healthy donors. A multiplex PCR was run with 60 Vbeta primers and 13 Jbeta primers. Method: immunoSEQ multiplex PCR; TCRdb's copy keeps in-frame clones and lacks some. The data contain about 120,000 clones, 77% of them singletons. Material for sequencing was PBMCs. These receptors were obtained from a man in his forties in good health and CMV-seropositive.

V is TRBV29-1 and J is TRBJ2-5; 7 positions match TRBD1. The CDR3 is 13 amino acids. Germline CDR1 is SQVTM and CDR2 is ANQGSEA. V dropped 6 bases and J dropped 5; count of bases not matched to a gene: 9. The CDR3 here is CSVRATRGETQYF. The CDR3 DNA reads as TGCAGCGTCAGGGCCACCAGGGGGGAGACCCAGTACTTC.

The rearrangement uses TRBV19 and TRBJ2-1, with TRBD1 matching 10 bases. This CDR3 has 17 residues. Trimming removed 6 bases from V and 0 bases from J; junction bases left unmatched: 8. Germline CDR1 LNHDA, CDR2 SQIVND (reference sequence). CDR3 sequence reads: CASRGTGVFGSYNEQFF. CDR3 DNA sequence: TGTGCCAGTAGAGGGACAGGGGTTTTTGGCTCCTACAATGAGCAGTTCTTC.

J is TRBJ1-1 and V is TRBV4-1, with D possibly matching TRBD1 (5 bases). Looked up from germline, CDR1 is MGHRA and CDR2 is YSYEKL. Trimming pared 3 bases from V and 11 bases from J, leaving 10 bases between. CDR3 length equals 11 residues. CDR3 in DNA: TGCGCCAGCAGCCATTCTAACAGGGCTTTCTTT. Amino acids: CASSHSNRAFF.

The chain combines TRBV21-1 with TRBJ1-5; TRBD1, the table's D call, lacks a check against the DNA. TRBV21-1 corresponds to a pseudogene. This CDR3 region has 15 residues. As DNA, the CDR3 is TGTGCCAGCGAAAATACAGGGGTCTGGAAACATCCCCAGCATTTT. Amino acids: CASENTGVWKHPQHF.

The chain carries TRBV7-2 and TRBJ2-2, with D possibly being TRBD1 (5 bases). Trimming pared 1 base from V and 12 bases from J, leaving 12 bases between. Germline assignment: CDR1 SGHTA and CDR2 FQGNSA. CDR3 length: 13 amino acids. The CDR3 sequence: CASSLVREGKLFF. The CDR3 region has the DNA TGTGCCAGCAGCTTAGTCAGGGAAGGAAAGCTGTTTTTT.

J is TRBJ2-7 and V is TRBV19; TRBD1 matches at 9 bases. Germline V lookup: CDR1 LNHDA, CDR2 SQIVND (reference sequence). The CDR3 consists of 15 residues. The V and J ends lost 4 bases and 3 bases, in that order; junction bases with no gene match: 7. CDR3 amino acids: CASSTATGGFYEQYF. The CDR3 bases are TGTGCCAGTAGTACTGCGACAGGGGGTTTCTACGAGCAGTACTTC.

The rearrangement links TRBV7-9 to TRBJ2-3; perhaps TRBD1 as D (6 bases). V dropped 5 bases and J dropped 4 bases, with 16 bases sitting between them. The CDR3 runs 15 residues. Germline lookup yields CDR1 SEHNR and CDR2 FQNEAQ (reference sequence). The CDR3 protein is CASSPRQDMADTQYF. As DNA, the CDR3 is TGTGCCAGCAGCCCGCGACAGGATATGGCAGATACGCAGTATTTT.

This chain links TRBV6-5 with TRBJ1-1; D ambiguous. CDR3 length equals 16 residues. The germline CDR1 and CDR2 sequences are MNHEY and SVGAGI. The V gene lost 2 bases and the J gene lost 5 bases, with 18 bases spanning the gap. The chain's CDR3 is CASSYRFSGVATEAFF. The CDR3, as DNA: TGTGCCAGCAGTTACAGGTTTTCCGGGGTGGCAACTGAAGCTTTCTTT.

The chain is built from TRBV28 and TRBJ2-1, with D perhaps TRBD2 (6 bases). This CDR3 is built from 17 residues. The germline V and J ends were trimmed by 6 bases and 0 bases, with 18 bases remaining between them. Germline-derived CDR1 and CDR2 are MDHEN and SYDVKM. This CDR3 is CASRSEGLISSYNEQFF. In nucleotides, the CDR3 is TGTGCCAGCAGGTCCGAGGGACTCATTAGCTCCTACAATGAGCAGTTCTTC. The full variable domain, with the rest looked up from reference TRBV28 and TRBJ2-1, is DVKVTQSSRYLVKRTGEKVFLECVQDMDHENMFWYRQDPGLGLRLIYFSYDVKMKEKGDIPEGYSVSREKKERFSLILESASTNQTSMYLCASRSEGLISSYNEQFFGPGTRLTVL.

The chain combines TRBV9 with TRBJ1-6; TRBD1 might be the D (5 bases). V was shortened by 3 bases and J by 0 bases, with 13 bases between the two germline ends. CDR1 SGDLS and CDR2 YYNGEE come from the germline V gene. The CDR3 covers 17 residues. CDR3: CASSASRDSSYNSPLHF. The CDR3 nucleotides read TGTGCCAGCAGCGCGAGCAGGGATAGCTCCTATAATTCACCCCTCCACTTT.

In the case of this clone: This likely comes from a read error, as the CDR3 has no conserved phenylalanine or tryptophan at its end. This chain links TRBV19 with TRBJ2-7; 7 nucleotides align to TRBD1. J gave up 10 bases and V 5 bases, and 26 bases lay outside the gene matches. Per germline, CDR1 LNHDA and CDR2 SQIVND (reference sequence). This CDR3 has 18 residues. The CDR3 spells CASSSRRLRDSDSTRQYL. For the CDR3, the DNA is TGTGCCAGTAGTTCCCGGCGACTCCGGGACAGCGATTCTACGAGACAGTACCTC.

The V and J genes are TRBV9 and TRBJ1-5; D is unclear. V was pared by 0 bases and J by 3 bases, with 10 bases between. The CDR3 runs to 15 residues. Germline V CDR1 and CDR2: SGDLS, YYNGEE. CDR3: CASSVGGELNQPQHF. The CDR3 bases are TGTGCCAGCAGCGTAGGCGGAGAACTCAATCAGCCCCAGCATTTT. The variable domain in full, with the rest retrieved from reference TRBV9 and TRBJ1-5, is DSGVTQTPKHLITATGQRVTLRCSPRSGDLSVYWYQQSLDQGLQFLIQYYNGEERAKGNILERFSAQQFPDLHSELNLSSLELGDSALYFCASSVGGELNQPQHFGDGTRLSIL.

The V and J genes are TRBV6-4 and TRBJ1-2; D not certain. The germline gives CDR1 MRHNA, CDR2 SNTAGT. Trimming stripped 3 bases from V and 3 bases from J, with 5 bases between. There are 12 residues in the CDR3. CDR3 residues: CASSDPYYGYTF. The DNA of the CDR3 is TGTGCCAGCAGTGATCCCTACTATGGCTACACCTTC.

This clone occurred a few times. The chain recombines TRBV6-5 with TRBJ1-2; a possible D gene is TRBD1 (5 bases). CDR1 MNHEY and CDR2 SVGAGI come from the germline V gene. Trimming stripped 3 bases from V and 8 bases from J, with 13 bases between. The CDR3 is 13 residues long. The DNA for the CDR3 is TGTGCCAGCAGTTATAGGGGTTCTAGGGGCTACACCTTC. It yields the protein CASSYRGSRGYTF.

CDR3 sequence (DNA): TGTGCCAGCAGCAAAGTCTCCAGGGCCGGTCAGCCCCAGCATTTT. Residues: CASSKVSRAGQPQHF. The genes are TRBV21-1 and TRBJ1-5; TRBD1 reflects the table's D call only, with no check against the DNA. TRBV21-1 is noted as a pseudogene. This CDR3 has 15 amino acids.

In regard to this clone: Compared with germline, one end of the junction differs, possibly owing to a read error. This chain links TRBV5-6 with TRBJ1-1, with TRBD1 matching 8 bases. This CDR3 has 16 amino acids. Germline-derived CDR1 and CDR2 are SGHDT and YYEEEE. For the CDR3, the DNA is TGTGCCAGCAACTTGGATTTGGGACAGGCGGTCACTGAAGCTTTCTTT. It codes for CASNLDLGQAVTEAFF.